The count of the clone carrying this T cell receptor beta chain is one. Its cognate antigen is unknown. Profiling relied on immunoSEQ multiplex PCR, and the TCRdb table lists in-frame clones only, not all of them. The profile covers fewer than 40,000 clones, with nearly 80% appearing a single time and about 0.73% taken by the ten largest. The data stem from a study of memory CD4+ T cells and cytomegalovirus serostatus. About the research overall: Of the healthy Belgian adults, 9 were CMV seropositive and approximately 24 seronegative. Study outcomes and limitations: Repertoires predicted CMV serostatus with median bootstrapped AUC of about 0.95.

Germline loops: CDR1 KGHSH, CDR2 LQKENI. Trimming removed 5 bases from V and 2 bases from J; junction bases left unmatched: 4. This CDR3 spans 14 amino acids. Single viable CD3+CD4+CD8-CD45RO+ cells were sorted as the memory CD4+ T cells. The clonotype originates from an adult in good health and CMV-seronegative. The genes are TRBV18 and TRBJ2-7, with 9 positions matching TRBD1. The material sequenced was memory CD4+ T cells from blood. The CDR3 protein is CASSTRDRAYEQYF. The DNA for the CDR3 is TGTGCCAGCTCAACCAGGGACAGGGCCTACGAGCAGTACTTC.